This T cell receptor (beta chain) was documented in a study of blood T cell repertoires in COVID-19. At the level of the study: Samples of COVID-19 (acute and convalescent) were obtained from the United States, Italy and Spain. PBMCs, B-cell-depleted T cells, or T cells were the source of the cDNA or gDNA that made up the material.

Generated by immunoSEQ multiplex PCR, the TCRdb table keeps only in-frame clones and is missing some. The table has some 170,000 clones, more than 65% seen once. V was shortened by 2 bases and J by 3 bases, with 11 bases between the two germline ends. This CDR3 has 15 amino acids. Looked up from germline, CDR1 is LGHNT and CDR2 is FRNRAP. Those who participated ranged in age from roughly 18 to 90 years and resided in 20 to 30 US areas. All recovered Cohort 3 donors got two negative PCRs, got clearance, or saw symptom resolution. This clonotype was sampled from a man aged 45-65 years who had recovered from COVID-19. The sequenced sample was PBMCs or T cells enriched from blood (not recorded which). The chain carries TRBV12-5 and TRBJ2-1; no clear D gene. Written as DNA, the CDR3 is TGTGCTAGTGGTTTGTCCATGGAGATCTACAATGAGCAGTTCTTC. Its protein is CASGLSMEIYNEQFF. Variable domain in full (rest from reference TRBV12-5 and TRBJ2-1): DARVTQTPRHKVTEMGQEVTMRCQPILGHNTVFWYRQTMMQGLELLAYFRNRAPLDDSGMPKDRFSAEMPDATLATLKIQPSEPRDSAVYFCASGLSMEIYNEQFFGPGTRLTVL.